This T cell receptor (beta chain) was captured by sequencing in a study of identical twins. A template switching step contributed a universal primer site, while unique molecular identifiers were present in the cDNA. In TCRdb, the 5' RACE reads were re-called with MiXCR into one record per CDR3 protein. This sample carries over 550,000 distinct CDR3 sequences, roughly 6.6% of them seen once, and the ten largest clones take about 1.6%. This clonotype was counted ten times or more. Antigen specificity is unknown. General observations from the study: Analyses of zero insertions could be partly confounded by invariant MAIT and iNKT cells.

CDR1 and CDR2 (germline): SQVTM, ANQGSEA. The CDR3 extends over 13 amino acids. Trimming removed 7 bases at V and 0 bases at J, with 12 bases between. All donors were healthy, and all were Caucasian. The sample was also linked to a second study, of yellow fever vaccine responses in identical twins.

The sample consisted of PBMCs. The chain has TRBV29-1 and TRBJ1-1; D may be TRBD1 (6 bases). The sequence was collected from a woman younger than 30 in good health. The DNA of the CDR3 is TGCAGCGCCCCAGGACAGCTGAACACTGAAGCTTTCTTT. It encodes CSAPGQLNTEAFF.